The 3 T cell receptor beta chains below all came from one sample that was sequenced in a study of Siglec-9 on CD8 T cells in melanoma. Clones were sequenced by immunoSEQ multiplex PCR, and TCRdb holds only the in-frame ones, with some missing. Seen here are over 30,000 clones, around 81% observed once, and the top ten hold under 2%. Material for sequencing was Siglec-9- CD8+ T cells sorted from blood. The receptors were sampled from a human donor in good health.

This rearrangement joins TRBV10-2 to TRBJ2-7; the match to TRBD2 covers 8 bases. The V segment lost 6 bases and the J segment 4 bases; nucleotides outside the gene matches: 11. Per the germline V gene, CDR1 is WSHSY and CDR2 is SAAADI. The CDR3 runs to 15 residues. The CDR3 sequence is CASRGLTSGVYEQYF. The CDR3 DNA sequence: TGCGCCAGCAGAGGACTAACTAGCGGCGTTTACGAGCAGTACTTC.

The CDR3: CASSQPLEGEETQYF. DNA of the CDR3: TGCGCCAGCAGCCAACCCCTTGAGGGTGAAGAGACCCAGTACTTC. The V gene is TRBV4-1, the J gene TRBJ2-5, with D perhaps TRBD2 (5 bases). The CDR3 is 15 residues long. Germline CDR1 MGHRA, CDR2 YSYEKL. V was pared by 2 bases and J by 3 bases, with 13 bases between.

This rearrangement joins TRBV9 to TRBJ2-7, with D possibly TRBD1 on 6 matching bases. Germline V gene sequence: CDR1 SGDLS, CDR2 YYNGEE. This CDR3 comprises 16 residues. The V end was cut by 0 bases, the J end by 3 bases, with 16 bases between. Here the CDR3 DNA reads TGTGCCAGCAGCGTAGGACGGGACACCAGTTTCTACGAGCAGTACTTC. This encodes CASSVGRDTSFYEQYF.